A selection of T cell receptor beta chains follows, all from one sample in a study of T-cell memory formation after mild COVID-19. Each CDR3 protein is one row after TCRdb ran MiXCR on the 5' RACE reads. The sample includes 390,000 or so distinct CDR3 sequences, roughly 15% of them seen just once. The sample comprised PBMCs or a T cell subset sorted from them (not recorded which). The receptors here all came from a man between 18 and 29 years old who had mild COVID-19 (a few samples of this study predate the infection). Cell type and time point are not known. Each CDR3 is given with its conserved first and last residue. D genes are given only for firm matches. Rows give clone size only sometimes, using once, few, many, or a class for an expanded clone.

>-|-|TRBV4-3|TRBJ1-5
CASSQDRWGNQPQHF
TGCGCCAGCAGCCAAGATCGGTGGGGCAATCAGCCCCAGCATTTT
>-|-|TRBV9|TRBJ2-3
CASSPRVRSDTQYF
TGTGCCAGCAGCCCCCGGGTGAGATCAGATACGCAGTATTTT
>-|few|TRBV7-2|TRBJ2-6
CASSSDSNSGANVLTF
TGTGCCAGCAGCTCGGACTCCAACTCTGGGGCCAACGTCCTGACTTTC
>TRBD1|-|TRBV4-3|TRBJ1-6
CASSQAPGQGLYNSPLHF
TGCGCCAGCAGCCAAGCCCCGGGACAGGGTCTTTATAATTCACCCCTCCACTTT
>-|-|TRBV6-6|TRBJ1-5
CASSYAGNSNQPQHF
TGTGCCAGCAGTTACGCGGGGAATAGCAATCAGCCCCAGCATTTT
>-|once|TRBV12-3/TRBV12-4|TRBJ2-5
CASRNQGGRETQYF
TGTGCCAGCCGCAATCAGGGGGGGAGAGAGACCCAGTACTTC
>TRBD2|few|TRBV7-8|TRBJ2-3
CASSLGGLAVDTQYF
TGTGCCAGCAGCTTAGGGGGACTAGCGGTTGATACGCAGTATTTT
>-|-|TRBV29-1|TRBJ1-1
CSVERPTEAFF
TGCAGCGTTGAACGGCCCACTGAAGCTTTCTTT
>-|-|TRBV9|TRBJ2-3
CASSVASSMRDTQYF
TGTGCCAGCAGCGTAGCCTCAAGCATGAGAGATACGCAGTATTTT
>TRBD1|-|TRBV7-9|TRBJ1-4
CASSYKGQGDEKLFF
TGTGCCAGCAGCTATAAGGGACAGGGGGATGAAAAACTGTTTTTT
>-|-|TRBV6-2/TRBV6-3|TRBJ1-2
CASTWTSDILASGYTF
TGTGCCAGCACCTGGACCAGTGACATTCTGGCCTCTGGCTACACCTTC
>-|few|TRBV5-6|TRBJ1-4
CASSWGRLTNEKLFF
TGTGCCAGCAGCTGGGGTAGATTGACTAATGAAAAACTGTTTTTT
>-|-|TRBV6-5|TRBJ2-2
CASSYTHTEITGELFF
TGTGCCAGCAGTTATACCCACACGGAGATCACCGGGGAGCTGTTTTTT
>-|few|TRBV5-1|TRBJ1-1
CASSLETGMNTEAFF
TGCGCCAGCAGCTTGGAGACGGGCATGAACACTGAAGCTTTCTTT
>TRBD2|many|TRBV9|TRBJ2-5
CASSGTSGGQETQYF
TGTGCCAGCAGCGGGACTAGCGGGGGACAAGAGACCCAGTACTTC
>-|-|TRBV4-3|TRBJ2-7
CASSQEWQRYYEQYF
TGCGCCAGCAGCCAAGAGTGGCAGAGATACTACGAGCAGTACTTC
>TRBD2|-|TRBV12-3/TRBV12-4|TRBJ2-1
CASSPLERGAHNEQFF
TGTGCCAGCAGCCCCCTTGAGCGGGGGGCCCACAATGAGCAGTTCTTC
>-|-|TRBV3-1|TRBJ1-6
CASSQGGRRSPLHF
TGTGCCAGCAGCCAAGGAGGGAGGCGTTCACCCCTCCACTTT
>TRBD2|-|TRBV6-2/TRBV6-3|TRBJ2-2
CASSHPGLAGGLRELFF
TGTGCCAGCAGCCATCCGGGACTAGCGGGGGGGCTACGGGAGCTGTTTTTT
>-|-|TRBV7-8|TRBJ1-1
CASSFAPGTEAFF
TGTGCCAGCAGCTTTGCCCCGGGGACTGAAGCTTTCTTT
>TRBD2|-|TRBV24-1|TRBJ2-5
CATSDPGTSSETQYF
TGTGCCACCAGTGATCCCGGGACTAGCTCAGAGACCCAGTACTTC
>TRBD2|few|TRBV4-1|TRBJ2-5
CASSQKPSGGGQETQYF
TGCGCCAGCAGCCAGAAGCCTAGCGGGGGGGGCCAAGAGACCCAGTACTTC
>TRBD1|many|TRBV7-2|TRBJ2-5
CASTKRTGGIQETQYF
TGTGCCAGCACCAAAAGGACAGGGGGCATCCAAGAGACCCAGTACTTC
>-|-|TRBV29-1|TRBJ2-5
CSVGYFREETQYF
TGCAGCGTTGGGTATTTTAGGGAAGAGACCCAGTACTTC
>-|-|TRBV7-2|TRBJ2-1
CASSLLGDEQFF
TGTGCCAGCAGCTTATTGGGCGATGAGCAGTTCTTC
>-|-|TRBV20-1|TRBJ2-1
CSAYTGENNEQFF
TGCAGTGCCTACACGGGGGAGAACAATGAGCAGTTCTTC
>-|many|TRBV6-5|TRBJ2-3
CASSYTPRGGGTDTQYF
TGTGCCAGCAGTTACACCCCCAGGGGCGGTGGCACAGATACGCAGTATTTT
>-|-|TRBV7-7|TRBJ1-1
CASSSTLTAEAFF
TGTGCCAGCAGCTCCACATTAACGGCTGAAGCTTTCTTT
>-|-|TRBV7-2|TRBJ1-2
CASALGGYGYTF
TGTGCCAGCGCCTTGGGTGGCTATGGCTACACCTTC
>-|-|TRBV5-4|TRBJ1-1
CASQGPRAEAFF
TGTGCCAGCCAAGGGCCCCGCGCTGAAGCTTTCTTT
>-|-|TRBV7-7|TRBJ2-3
CASSLGSGSTDTQYF
TGTGCCAGCAGCTTAGGTAGCGGTAGCACAGATACGCAGTATTTT
>-|-|TRBV20-1|TRBJ1-5
CSASTPQWGSNQPQHF
TGCAGTGCTAGCACGCCGCAATGGGGGAGCAATCAGCCCCAGCATTTT
>-|few|TRBV9|TRBJ2-4
CASSVEPELGIQYF
TGTGCCAGCAGCGTAGAGCCGGAGTTGGGCATTCAGTACTTC
>-|-|TRBV3-1|TRBJ2-5
CASSQATGLGGTQYF
TGTGCCAGCAGCCAAGCCACAGGGCTCGGAGGAACCCAGTACTTC
>-|few|TRBV12-3/TRBV12-4|TRBJ1-2
CASSLVAAGYTF
TGTGCCAGCAGTTTAGTAGCGGCTGGCTACACCTTC
>-|many|TRBV7-9|TRBJ1-3
CASEAGSGNTIYF
TGTGCCAGCGAAGCAGGCTCTGGAAACACCATATATTTT
>TRBD2|-|TRBV5-1|TRBJ2-2
CASSPGLVGAGELFF
TGCGCCAGCAGCCCCGGACTAGTTGGGGCCGGGGAGCTGTTTTTT
>-|once|TRBV28|TRBJ1-6
CASSLGDAIRPLHF
TGTGCCAGCAGTTTGGGGGACGCTATTAGGCCCCTCCACTTT
>-|-|TRBV7-9|TRBJ1-2
CASSFDDTRGFNGYTF
TGTGCCAGCAGCTTCGACGACACCAGGGGATTTAATGGCTACACCTTC
>-|-|TRBV3-1|TRBJ2-3
CASSQDFGLQDTQYF
TGTGCCAGCAGCCAAGATTTTGGACTTCAAGATACGCAGTATTTT
>-|-|TRBV7-9|TRBJ1-2
CASDSPYGYTF
TGTGCCAGCGACAGTCCATATGGCTACACCTTC
>TRBD2|-|TRBV7-9|TRBJ2-1
CASSFSSGDYNEQFF
TGTGCCAGCAGCTTTTCTAGCGGGGACTACAATGAGCAGTTCTTC
>-|-|TRBV9|TRBJ1-1
CASSVAPGTTEAFF
TGTGCCAGCAGCGTAGCGCCCGGGACCACTGAAGCTTTCTTT
>TRBD1|-|TRBV5-1|TRBJ1-5
CASSLGTGGTEPQHF
TGCGCCAGCAGCTTGGGGACAGGGGGGACGGAGCCCCAGCATTTT
>-|-|TRBV27|TRBJ2-2
CASSLQRVGGELFF
TGTGCCAGCAGTTTACAGCGGGTGGGCGGGGAGCTGTTTTTT
>-|-|TRBV10-3|TRBJ1-5
CAISEYGEGALNQPQHF
TGTGCCATCAGTGAGTACGGGGAAGGGGCCCTCAATCAGCCCCAGCATTTT
>-|-|TRBV4-2|TRBJ2-5
CASSQDPQPRKETQYF
TGTGCCAGCAGCCAAGATCCCCAGCCCCGAAAAGAGACCCAGTACTTC
>-|once|TRBV7-2|TRBJ1-4
CASSLDPGIEKLFF
TGTGCCAGCAGCCTCGACCCTGGGATAGAAAAACTGTTTTTT
>-|few|TRBV21-1|TRBJ2-1
CASSTNGLAKTYNEQFF
TGTGCCAGCAGCACCAATGGACTAGCGAAAACCTACAATGAGCAGTTCTTC
>-|-|TRBV20-1|TRBJ2-1
CSAVDSGMGIF
TGCAGTGCTGTGGACAGCGGGATGGGGATCTTC
>-|-|TRBV4-1|TRBJ1-5
CASSQDAGLGGSNQPQHF
TGCGCCAGCAGCCAAGATGCGGGCCTGGGGGGCAGCAATCAGCCCCAGCATTTT
>TRBD1|many|TRBV20-1|TRBJ1-6
CSAPKTGRDSPLHF
TGCAGTGCTCCAAAGACAGGGAGGGATTCACCCCTCCACTTT
>TRBD2|few|TRBV6-6|TRBJ2-2
CASSSVPGTSGGRVFF
TGTGCCAGCAGTTCCGTTCCCGGGACTAGCGGGGGAAGGGTGTTTTTT
>TRBD1|-|TRBV12-3/TRBV12-4|TRBJ1-5
CASSPGDRGNQPQHF
TGTGCCAGCAGCCCAGGGGACAGGGGGAATCAGCCCCAGCATTTT
>TRBD2|-|TRBV6-2/TRBV6-3|TRBJ2-1
CASRSLAGPKGGDEQFF
TGTGCCAGCAGATCACTAGCGGGGCCCAAGGGCGGGGATGAGCAGTTCTTC